The TCR beta chain described here comes from a study of PD-1 blockade in classical Hodgkin lymphoma. CDR1 is MNHEY and CDR2 is SVGAGI in the germline V gene. The CDR3 has 13 amino acids. The germline V and J ends were trimmed by 11 bases and 1 base, with 14 bases remaining between them. All the patients suffered relapse after autologous stem cell transplantation, and brentuximab vedotin exposure differed. Complete response, partial response or progressive disease made up the best responses. Sequencing was performed with immunoSEQ multiplex PCR; in TCRdb, only in-frame clones are kept and a portion is missing. The data show about 110,000 clones, 80% to 90% seen once.

This clonotype was sampled from a human donor with classical Hodgkin lymphoma. V usage is TRBV6-5 and J usage is TRBJ1-1; TRBD1 might be the D (5 bases). This material consisted of peripheral blood mononuclear cells (PBMCs), taken before the second cycle of nivolumab. CDR3 sequence (DNA): TGTGCCTGTTACAGCCAGGGGAACACTGAAGCTTTCTTT. It translates to CACYSQGNTEAFF.